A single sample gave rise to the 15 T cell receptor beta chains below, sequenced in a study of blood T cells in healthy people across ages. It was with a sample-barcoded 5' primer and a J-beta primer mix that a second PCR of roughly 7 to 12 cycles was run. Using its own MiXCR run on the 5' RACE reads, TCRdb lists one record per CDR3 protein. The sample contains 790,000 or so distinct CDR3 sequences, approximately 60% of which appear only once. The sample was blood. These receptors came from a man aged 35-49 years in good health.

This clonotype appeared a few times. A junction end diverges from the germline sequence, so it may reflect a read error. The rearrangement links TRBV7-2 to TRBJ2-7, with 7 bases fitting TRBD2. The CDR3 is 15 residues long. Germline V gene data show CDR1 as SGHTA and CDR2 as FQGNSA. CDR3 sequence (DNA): TGTGCCAGCAGCCTAGCGGTGGCCCAGACACGGGAGCAGTACTTC. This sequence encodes CASSLAVAQTREQYF.

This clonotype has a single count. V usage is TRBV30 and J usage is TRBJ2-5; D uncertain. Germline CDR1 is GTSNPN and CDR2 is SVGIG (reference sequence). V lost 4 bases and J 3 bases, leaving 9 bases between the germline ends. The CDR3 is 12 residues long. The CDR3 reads CAWTISKETQYF. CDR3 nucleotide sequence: TGTGCCTGGACCATATCGAAAGAGACCCAGTACTTC.

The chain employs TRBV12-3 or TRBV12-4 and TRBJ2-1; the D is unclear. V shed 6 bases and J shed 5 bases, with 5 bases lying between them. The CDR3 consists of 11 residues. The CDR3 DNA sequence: TGTGCCAGCAGAGACAACAATGAGCAGTTCTTC. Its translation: CASRDNNEQFF.

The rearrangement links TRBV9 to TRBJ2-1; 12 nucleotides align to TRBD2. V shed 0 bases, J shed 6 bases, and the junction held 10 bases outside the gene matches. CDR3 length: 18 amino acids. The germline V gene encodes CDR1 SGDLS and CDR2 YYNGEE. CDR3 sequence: CASSVGVTSGSFGNEQFF. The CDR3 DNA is TGTGCCAGCAGCGTAGGGGTGACTAGCGGGAGTTTTGGCAATGAGCAGTTCTTC.

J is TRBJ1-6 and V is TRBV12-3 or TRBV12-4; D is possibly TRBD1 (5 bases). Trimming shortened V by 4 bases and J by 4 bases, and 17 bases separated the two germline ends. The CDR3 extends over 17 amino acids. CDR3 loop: CASSSSIDSYYNSPLHF. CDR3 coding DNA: TGTGCCAGCAGTTCAAGTATAGACAGCTATTATAATTCACCCCTCCACTTT.

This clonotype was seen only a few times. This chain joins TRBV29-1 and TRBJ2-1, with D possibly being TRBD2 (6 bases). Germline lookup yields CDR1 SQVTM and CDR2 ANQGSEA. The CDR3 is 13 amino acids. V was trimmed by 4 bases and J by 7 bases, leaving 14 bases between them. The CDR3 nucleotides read TGCAGCGTTGTGGGGCCCGGAGGGAATGAGCAGTTCTTC. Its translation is CSVVGPGGNEQFF.

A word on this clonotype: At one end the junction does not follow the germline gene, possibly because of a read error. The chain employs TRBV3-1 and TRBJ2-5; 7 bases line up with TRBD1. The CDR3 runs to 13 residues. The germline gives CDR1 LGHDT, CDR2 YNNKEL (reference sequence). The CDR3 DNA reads TGTGCCAGTAGCCAGGGGGTCCGAGGGGCCCAGTACTTC. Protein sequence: CASSQGVRGAQYF.

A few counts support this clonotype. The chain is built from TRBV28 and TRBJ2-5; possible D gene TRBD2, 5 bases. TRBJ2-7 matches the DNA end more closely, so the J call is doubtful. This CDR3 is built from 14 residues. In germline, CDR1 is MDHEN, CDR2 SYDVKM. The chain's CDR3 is CASILGRARDEQYF. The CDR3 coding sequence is TGTGCCAGCATCCTAGGGCGGGCGAGGGACGAGCAGTACTTC.

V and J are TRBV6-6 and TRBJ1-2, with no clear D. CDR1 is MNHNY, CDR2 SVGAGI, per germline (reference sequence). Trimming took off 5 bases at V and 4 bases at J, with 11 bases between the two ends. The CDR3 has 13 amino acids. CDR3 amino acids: CASSAASLYGYTF. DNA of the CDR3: TGTGCCAGCAGTGCCGCGAGTCTCTATGGCTACACCTTC.

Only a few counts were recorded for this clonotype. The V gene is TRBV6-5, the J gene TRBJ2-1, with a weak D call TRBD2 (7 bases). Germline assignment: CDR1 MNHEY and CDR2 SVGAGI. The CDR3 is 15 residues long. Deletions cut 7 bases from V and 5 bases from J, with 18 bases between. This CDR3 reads CASTSPAGANNEQFF. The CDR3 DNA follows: TGTGCCAGCACCTCACCGGCGGGGGCGAACAATGAGCAGTTCTTC.

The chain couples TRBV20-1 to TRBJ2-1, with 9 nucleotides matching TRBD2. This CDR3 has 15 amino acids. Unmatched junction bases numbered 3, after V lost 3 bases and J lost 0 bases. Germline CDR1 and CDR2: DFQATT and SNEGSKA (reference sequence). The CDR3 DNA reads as TGCAGTGCTAGGGATAGCGGGAGCTCCTACAATGAGCAGTTCTTC. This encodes CSARDSGSSYNEQFF.

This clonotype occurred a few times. This CDR3 is CASSLAGAGSHNEQFF. The CDR3 nucleotides read TGTGCCAGCAGCTTGGCGGGAGCAGGTTCCCACAATGAGCAGTTCTTC. V and J are TRBV7-2 and TRBJ2-1; 7 bases map to TRBD2. The germline CDR1 and CDR2 sequences are SGHTA and FQGNSA. V trimming: 3 bases; J trimming: 5 bases; junction bases outside the gene matches: 10. The CDR3 has 16 amino acids. Supplemented by reference TRBV7-2 and TRBJ2-1, the full variable domain reads GAGVSQSPSNKVTEKGKDVELRCDPISGHTALYWYRQSLGQGLEFLIYFQGNSAPDKSGLPSDRFSAERTGGSVSTLTIQRTQQEDSAVYLCASSLAGAGSHNEQFFGPGTRLTVL.

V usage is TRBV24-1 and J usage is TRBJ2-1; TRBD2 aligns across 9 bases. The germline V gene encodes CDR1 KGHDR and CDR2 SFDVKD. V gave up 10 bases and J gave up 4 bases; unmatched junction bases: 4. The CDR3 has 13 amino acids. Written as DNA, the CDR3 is TGTGCCACGACTAGCGGATCTTACAATGAGCAGTTCTTC. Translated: CATTSGSYNEQFF.

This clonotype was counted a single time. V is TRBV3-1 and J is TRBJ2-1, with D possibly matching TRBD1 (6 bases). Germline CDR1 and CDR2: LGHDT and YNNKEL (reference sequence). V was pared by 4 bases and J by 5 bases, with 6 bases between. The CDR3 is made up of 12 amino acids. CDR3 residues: CASSRGHNEQFF. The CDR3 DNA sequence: TGTGCCAGCAGCCGGGGGCACAATGAGCAGTTCTTC.

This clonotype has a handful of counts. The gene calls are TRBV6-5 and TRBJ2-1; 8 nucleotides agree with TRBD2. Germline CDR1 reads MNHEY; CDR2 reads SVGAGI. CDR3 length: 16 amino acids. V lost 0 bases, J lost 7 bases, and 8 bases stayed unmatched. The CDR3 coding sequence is TGTGCCAGCAGTTACTCGACGTCTAGCGGGCAAAATGAGCAGTTCTTC. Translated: CASSYSTSSGQNEQFF.